One and the same sample provided the 17 T cell receptor beta chains below, sequenced in a study of T cell clonotyping in hematopoietic cell transplantation. Sequenced by immunoSEQ multiplex PCR; TCRdb stores in-frame clones only, minus some. The sample has fewer than 8,000 clones, roughly 97% seen once. Time point indicated: recipient sample about 28 days before transplant, after cytoreduction. The sequencing here drew on peripheral blood mononuclear cells, taken before stem cell transplant. The receptor set was obtained from a man aged 70-80 years with acute myeloid leukemia. Some clones in this sample may be carry-over from other donors' samples.

J is TRBJ2-7 and V is TRBV28; no reliable D call. Trimming shortened V by 5 bases and J by 3 bases, and 11 bases separated the two germline ends. Germline lookup yields CDR1 MDHEN and CDR2 SYDVKM. This CDR3 region has 13 residues. CDR3 nucleotides: TGTGCCAGCAGTACCGGGCCCTTCTACGAGCAGTACTTC. It translates to CASSTGPFYEQYF.

The genes are TRBV19 and TRBJ1-1, with 7 bases identical to TRBD1. Germline-derived CDR1 and CDR2 are LNHDA and SQIVND (reference sequence). With V trimmed by 3 bases and J by 6 bases, 7 bases remained unmatched. The CDR3 loop spans 14 amino acids. DNA for the CDR3: TGTGCCAGTAGTATGGGACAGACCAACTCTGAAGCTTTCTTT. Its protein product is CASSMGQTNSEAFF.

The chain joins TRBV19 to TRBJ2-7; possible D gene TRBD2, 6 bases. Germline values: CDR1 LNHDA, CDR2 SQIVND (reference sequence). V lost 1 base and J lost 0, with 19 bases in between. The CDR3 is made up of 18 amino acids. This chain's CDR3 is CASSIGHSGGTSSYEQYF. CDR3 DNA: TGTGCCAGTAGTATAGGTCATTCGGGCGGGACGTCCTCCTACGAGCAGTACTTC.

This chain connects TRBV5-6 to TRBJ1-6; D is uncertain. The germline CDR1 and CDR2 sequences are SGHDT and YYEEEE. V was shortened by 3 bases and J by 9 bases, with 19 bases between the two germline ends. The CDR3 spans 16 residues. CDR3 protein: CASSWKGGRTGSPLHF. The CDR3 nucleotides read TGTGCCAGCAGCTGGAAGGGAGGCCGTACGGGTTCACCCCTCCACTTT.

The rearrangement uses TRBV5-1 and TRBJ1-1, with unresolved D. Trimming took 2 bases from V and 4 from J, leaving 15 bases between them. Germline V gene data show CDR1 as SGHRS and CDR2 as YFSETQ. This CDR3 has 15 residues. The CDR3 spells CASSFEGRVGTEAFF. Here the CDR3 DNA reads TGCGCCAGCAGCTTTGAGGGTCGGGTGGGCACTGAAGCTTTCTTT.

The chain carries TRBV28 and TRBJ1-5; possible D gene TRBD1, 5 bases. Germline V gene lookup returns CDR1 MDHEN and CDR2 SYDVKM. The V end lost 2 bases, the J end lost 0 bases, and 8 bases lay between the germline ends. The CDR3 loop spans 15 amino acids. The chain's CDR3 is CASSLRDYSNQPQHF. Written as DNA, the CDR3 is TGTGCCAGCAGTTTAAGGGACTATAGCAATCAGCCCCAGCATTTT. Based on the CDR3 plus reference TRBV28 and TRBJ1-5, the full variable domain is DVKVTQSSRYLVKRTGEKVFLECVQDMDHENMFWYRQDPGLGLRLIYFSYDVKMKEKGDIPEGYSVSREKKERFSLILESASTNQTSMYLCASSLRDYSNQPQHFGDGTRLSIL.

This sequence joins TRBV19 and TRBJ2-3, with D perhaps TRBD2 (6 bases). Germline-derived CDR1 and CDR2 are LNHDA and SQIVND (reference sequence). The CDR3 contains 14 residues. Trimming cost V 7 bases and J 3 bases, with 14 bases left between them. For the CDR3, the DNA is TGTGCCAGTAATTTGGACTATAGTACAGATACGCAGTATTTT. It specifies CASNLDYSTDTQYF. Supplemented by reference TRBV19 and TRBJ2-3, the full variable domain reads DGGITQSPKYLFRKEGQNVTLSCEQNLNHDAMYWYRQDPGQGLRLIYYSQIVNDFQKGDIAEGYSVSREKKESFPLTVTSAQKNPTAFYLCASNLDYSTDTQYFGPGTRLTVL.

The chain carries TRBV5-1 and TRBJ1-3; D not certain. Looked up from germline, CDR1 is SGHRS and CDR2 is YFSETQ. Trimming stripped 0 bases from V and 0 bases from J, with 7 bases between. CDR3 length equals 15 residues. The CDR3 spells CASSLELVSGNTIYF. DNA of the CDR3: TGCGCCAGCAGCTTGGAGTTAGTCTCTGGAAACACCATATATTTT.

This chain links TRBV6-5 with TRBJ1-1; 9 bases line up with TRBD1. Germline CDR1 is MNHEY and CDR2 is SVGAGI. Trimming cost V 6 bases and J 6 bases; bases outside gene matches: 8. The CDR3 totals 14 residues. The CDR3 reads CASSRTGARAEAFF. DNA of the CDR3: TGTGCCAGCAGCAGGACAGGGGCCCGGGCTGAAGCTTTCTTT.

The chain links TRBV29-1 to TRBJ2-5; D ambiguous. Trimming pared 0 bases from V and 5 bases from J, leaving 13 bases between. This CDR3 spans 14 amino acids. In germline, CDR1 is SQVTM, CDR2 ANQGSEA. CDR3 protein: CSVEDKPIRETQYF. Here the CDR3 DNA reads TGCAGCGTTGAAGATAAACCAATTAGGGAGACCCAGTACTTC.

The chain uses TRBV10-2 and TRBJ1-2; 10 bases match TRBD1. V lost 3 bases and J lost 7; bases outside the gene matches: 11. This CDR3 is built from 16 residues. Germline CDR1 WSHSY, CDR2 SAAADI. The chain's CDR3 is CASSDGGARDRGGYTF. The CDR3 nucleotides read TGCGCCAGCAGTGATGGTGGGGCCCGGGACAGGGGTGGCTACACCTTC.

CDR3 bases: TGTGCCAGCAGCGAGAGGGCTCCCGGGGAGCTGTTTTTT. This sequence encodes CASSERAPGELFF. The gene calls are TRBV7-3 and TRBJ2-2, with a possible D match to TRBD2 (5 bases). Germline CDR1 and CDR2: SGHTA and FQGTGA. V dropped 5 bases and J dropped 6 bases, with 10 bases sitting between them. This CDR3 spans 13 amino acids. The complete variable domain, with remaining parts taken from reference TRBV7-3 and TRBJ2-2, reads GAGVSQTPSNKVTEKGKYVELRCDPISGHTALYWYRQSLGQGPEFLIYFQGTGAADDSGLPNDRFFAVRPEGSVSTLKIQRTERGDSAVYLCASSERAPGELFFGEGSRLTVL.

This chain joins TRBV6-1 and TRBJ1-1; D not certain. Trimming removed 6 bases at V and 1 base at J, with 15 bases between. The germline V gene encodes CDR1 MNHNS and CDR2 SASEGT. The CDR3 has 15 amino acids. CDR3 in DNA: TGTGCCAGCAGGGGGAGGGAAGGGAGGAACACTGAAGCTTTCTTT. It codes for CASRGREGRNTEAFF.

The chain employs TRBV27 and TRBJ2-7, with D perhaps matching TRBD1 or TRBD2 (5 bases each). The V end lost 4 bases, the J end lost 0 bases, and 13 bases lay between the germline ends. This CDR3 is 15 amino acids long. The V gene's germline CDR1 is MNHEY and CDR2 SMNVEV (reference sequence). This CDR3 reads CASSSGTGYSYEQYF. DNA of the CDR3: TGTGCCAGCAGTTCCGGGACGGGGTACTCCTACGAGCAGTACTTC.

This clone occurred once. The rearrangement joins TRBV11-3 to TRBJ2-5; no clear D. This CDR3 has 12 amino acids. V was clipped by 4 bases and J by 5 bases, with 8 bases between them. Germline V lookup: CDR1 SGHNT, CDR2 YENEEA. In nucleotides, the CDR3 is TGTGCCAGCAGCTCTAACGGGGAGACCCAGTACTTC. Protein sequence: CASSSNGETQYF. The full variable domain, in which reference TRBV11-3 and TRBJ2-5 provide the parts outside the CDR3, is EAGVVQSPRYKIIEKKQPVAFWCNPISGHNTLYWYLQNLGQGPELLIRYENEEAVDDSQLPKDRFSAERLKGVDSTLKIQPAELGDSAVYLCASSSNGETQYFGPGTRLLVL.

The chain joins TRBV25-1 to TRBJ2-1; 11 nucleotides align to TRBD1. J was trimmed by 9 bases and V by 5 bases; bases with no gene match: 6. The CDR3 is 14 residues long. CDR1 is MGHDK, CDR2 SYGVNS, per germline. The CDR3 region is CASSRWTGGGEQFF. The CDR3, as DNA: TGTGCCAGCAGTCGATGGACAGGGGGCGGTGAGCAGTTCTTC.

The count of this clone is one. The chain couples TRBV7-8 to TRBJ1-4, with D unclear. The CDR3 runs 14 residues. Looked up from germline, CDR1 is SGHVS and CDR2 is FQNEAQ. The V gene lost 5 bases and the J gene lost 8 bases, with 15 bases spanning the gap. The CDR3 sequence: CASSHLERAEKLFF. DNA of the CDR3: TGTGCCAGCAGCCATTTGGAGCGGGCGGAAAAACTGTTTTTT.